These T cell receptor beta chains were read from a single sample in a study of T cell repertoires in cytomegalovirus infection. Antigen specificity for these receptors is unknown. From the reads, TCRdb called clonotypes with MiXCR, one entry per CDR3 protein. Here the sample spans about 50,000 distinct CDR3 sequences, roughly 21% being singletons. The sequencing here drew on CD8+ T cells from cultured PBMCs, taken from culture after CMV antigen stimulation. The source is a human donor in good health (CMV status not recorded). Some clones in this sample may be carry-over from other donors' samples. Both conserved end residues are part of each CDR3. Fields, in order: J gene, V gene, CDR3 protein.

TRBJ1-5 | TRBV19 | CASSAILNQPQHF
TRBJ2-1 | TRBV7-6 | CASSFRDRGRDEQFF
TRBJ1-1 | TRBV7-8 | CASSLATAGGRDTEAFF
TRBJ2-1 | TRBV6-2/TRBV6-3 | CASSYGGPYNEQFF
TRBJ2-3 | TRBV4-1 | CASSPPGTLSDTQYF
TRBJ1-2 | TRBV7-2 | CASSPGRAYGYTF
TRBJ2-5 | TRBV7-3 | CASRTDSSQETQYF
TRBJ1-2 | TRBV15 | CATSRERGPYGYTF
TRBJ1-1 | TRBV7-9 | CASSPDRGAETEAFF
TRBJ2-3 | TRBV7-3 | CASSPSGGGDTQYF
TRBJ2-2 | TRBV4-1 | CASSPQTGSGTGELFF
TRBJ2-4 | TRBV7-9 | CASSLAGLLAKNIQYF
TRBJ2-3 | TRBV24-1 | CATSSSDTQYF
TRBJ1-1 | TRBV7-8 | CASSPRTDSAFGAFF
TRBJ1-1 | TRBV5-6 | CASSYRDRENTEAFF
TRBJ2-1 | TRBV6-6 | CASSYWDPRAGYNEQFF
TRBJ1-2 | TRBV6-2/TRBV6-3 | CASSYALGESGEYTF
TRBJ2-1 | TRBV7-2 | CASSLTSAVGAFF
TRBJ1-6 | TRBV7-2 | CASSPEVRVSYNSPLHF
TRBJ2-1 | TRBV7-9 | CASSGNYNEQFF
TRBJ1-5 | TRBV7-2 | CASSPQGDYQPQHF
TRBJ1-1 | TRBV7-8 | CASSLVYWQGAAEAFF
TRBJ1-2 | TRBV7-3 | CASSEGAGLSGYTF
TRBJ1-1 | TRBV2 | CASREGAGMDTEAFF
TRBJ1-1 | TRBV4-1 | CASSQGRGTEAFF
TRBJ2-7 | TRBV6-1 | CASSFGTGYDGEQYF
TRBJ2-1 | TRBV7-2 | CASSAGLGRNEQFF
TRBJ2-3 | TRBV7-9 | CASSLPKTGGPDTQYF
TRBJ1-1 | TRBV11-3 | CASSRLQTGDWGMNTEAFF
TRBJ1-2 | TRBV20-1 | CSARLWTAGYTF
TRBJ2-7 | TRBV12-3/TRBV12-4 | CASSSTGTGYYKQYF
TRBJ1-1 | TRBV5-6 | CASSLTGTVGTEAFF
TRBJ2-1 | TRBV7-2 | CASSPRVGAGGLEQFF
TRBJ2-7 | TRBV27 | CASTPDRRDGSYEQYF
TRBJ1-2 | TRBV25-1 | CAYLLHGYTF
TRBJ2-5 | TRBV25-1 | CASSKSESLGQETQYF
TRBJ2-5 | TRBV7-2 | CASSLEGQGKETQYF
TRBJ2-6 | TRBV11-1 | CASSLGDSGANVLTF
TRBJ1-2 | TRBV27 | CASSTTGTGRKWGYTF
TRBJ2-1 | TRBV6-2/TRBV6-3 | CASTPGTSGLNEQFF
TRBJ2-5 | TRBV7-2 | CASSLVHGETQYF
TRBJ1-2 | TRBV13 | CASSLTSLGYTF
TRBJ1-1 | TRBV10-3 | CAISEGRDYMNTEAFF